A single sample gave rise to the 2 T cell receptor beta chains below, sequenced in a study of shared clonotypes between healthy human individuals. TCRdb's table, derived via immunoSEQ multiplex PCR, lists solely in-frame clones and lacks some. Of approximately 2,000,000 clones in the sample, 90% to 95% were seen once. Naive CD8 populations comprised CD45RO-negative cells positively selected for CCR7, excluding terminally differentiated effector memory CD45RA+ cells. The sequenced sample consisted of naive CD8+ T cells from PBMCs. Every receptor here comes from a man between 18 and 29 years old in good health. Some clones in this sample may be carry-over from other donors' samples.

The V gene is TRBV27, the J gene TRBJ2-1, with 7 positions matching TRBD1. The CDR3 has 14 amino acids. Trimming took 1 base from V and 5 from J; bases not matched to a gene: 2. Germline-derived CDR1 and CDR2 are MNHEY and SMNVEV (reference sequence). In DNA form, the CDR3 reads TGTGCCAGCAGTTTATGGGACAGTAACAATGAGCAGTTCTTC. It encodes CASSLWDSNNEQFF.

V is TRBV7-6 and J is TRBJ2-2, with 10 positions matching TRBD2. The CDR3 runs to 18 residues. The junction had 12 bases not matched to a gene; V was cut back by 4 bases and J by 4 bases. Germline assignment: CDR1 SGHVS and CDR2 FNYEAQ. CDR3: CASSSHPGTSVVTGELFF. The CDR3 DNA reads TGTGCCAGCAGCTCCCACCCCGGGACTAGCGTAGTCACCGGGGAGCTGTTTTTT.